This entry is about one T cell receptor (beta chain). Its antigen has not been determined. Base qualities are not provided; no much larger clone lies one nucleotide away. The protocol used for the library was PCR. DNA from cultured CD4+ T cells was subjected to TCR sequencing with the Oncomine TCR Beta short-read assay at the Johns Hopkins FTIC core. The QIAamp micro DNA kit was used to extract genomic DNA from the cultured CD4+ T cells. Oncomine TCR Beta libraries made from cultured CD4+ T cells were pooled using unique dual indexes and sequenced on an Illumina iSeq 100. The original pipeline was this. Non-productive sequences were removed, and CDR3s not starting with C, not ending with F or W, or shorter than 7 amino acids were discarded. Antigen-specific clonotypes were identified with the MANAFEST web application by comparing peptide-stimulated wells with reference and other culture wells. An FDR below 0.05, an odds ratio above 5, and a productive frequency above 0.1% in at least two of three replicate wells were required for clones to be considered positive. Clonotypes that were significantly expanded in both SARS-CoV-2 spike wells and at least one common cold coronavirus spike condition were defined as cross-reactive. Similarity between CDR3 sequences was evaluated in R version 3.6.1 using Levenshtein distances (stringdist) and unrooted phylogenetic trees (ape). TCRdb redid the processing of the public reads, applying fastp at Q25 and MiXCR, and retained in-frame beta chains. Entries are consolidated by CDR3 protein sequence, retaining the most common genes and DNA. None of the V and J calls come from the authors' own analysis; TCRdb made them. This sample lists about 15,000 distinct CDR3 sequences; around 74% were detected once. The top ten hold about 16% of the sample.

CDR1 and CDR2, per the germline V gene, are SGDLS and YYNGEE. The V and J ends are trimmed by 4 bases and 3 bases, leaving 20 bases between them. The CDR3, from cysteine to phenylalanine, totals 16 residues. Just CDR3 DNA is preserved here, 48 bases in frame from base 1. This entry belongs to a study of vaccination and CD4 T cells after COVID-19 (dated by TCRdb to between 2021 and 2024). Regarding the research as a whole: Convalescent patients had a positive SARS-CoV-2 result on nasal swab PCR, and of these patients, nine had mild disease and one had severe disease. In the convalescent cohort there were six males and four females, among whom were two Hispanic individuals, seven Caucasians, two Asians and one multiracial person. Participants received two doses of either the Pfizer-BioNTech BNT162b2 vaccine (n=8) or the Moderna mRNA-1273 vaccine (n=2). Post-COVID blood samples from convalescent patients were collected a median of roughly 100 days after diagnosis, with a range of 35 to 161 days. Post-vaccine blood samples were taken a median of roughly 75 days after the second vaccine dose, with a range of about 13 to 241 days. For stimulating the cultures, overlapping spike peptide pools were used, derived from SARS-CoV-2 as well as from the common cold coronaviruses HCoV-NL63, HCoV-OC43 and HCoV-229E. Control cultures used a CEFX viral epitope pool as positive control, an HIV-1 Nef peptide pool as negative control, or no peptide. The spike-specific CD4+ TCR repertoire was compared before and after mRNA vaccination in over 9 COVID-19 convalescent patients and several infection-naive healthy vaccine recipients.

Paper-wide results and their limitations: The number of convalescent patients in the study was relatively small, and the study did not examine early timepoints following natural infection. Among the post-vaccine SARS-CoV-2-reactive clones in convalescent patients, a median around 90% showed up only after vaccination, which suggests vaccine-specific priming. Of the vaccine-specific clones found in convalescent patients, nearly all (304 of 307) were mono-reactive for SARS-CoV-2 spike instead of being cross-reactive with common cold coronaviruses. An increase in the median number of SARS-CoV-2-reactive clonotypes from 20 to 25 after infection to about 39 after vaccination was observed, but the change was not found to be significant.

The treatment or condition label here, explained by the study, means: approximately nine-day PBMC culture with coronavirus spike peptide pools or control peptides (ViraFEST assay). The ViraFEST assay, used in the study, expanded antigen-specific T cells with peptide pools and then identified the expanded clonotypes through TCR sequencing. The convalescent patients' positive SARS-CoV-2 PCR tests fell between March and December 2020, which was before the Alpha, Beta and Delta variants emerged in the United States. Each well held millions of PBMCs cultured with 9 to 10 ug/ml peptide pools in IMDM containing approximately 5% human AB serum and 9 to 10 IU/ml IL-2. Half of the culture medium was replaced with fresh IL-2-containing medium on days 3 and 7. Once the cells had been in culture for around 10 days, the EasySep CD4+ T cell isolation kit was used to isolate CD4+ T cells by negative selection. Ficoll-Paque Plus gradient centrifugation was used to isolate PBMCs from whole blood, and the isolated PBMCs were then either used fresh or cryopreserved at -140C. Triplicate wells were generally used for each culture condition.

The clonotype originates from a human donor who had recovered from COVID-19. The material sequenced was CD4+ T cells from blood, cultured in vitro. The V and J genes are TRBV9 and TRBJ2-7; TRBD1 could be the D gene, as 6 bases match. The CDR3 protein sequence reads: CASSSEGQGRSYEQYF. The DNA is as follows: TGTGCCAGCAGCTCCGAGGGGCAGGGGCGAAGCTACGAGCAGTACTTC.